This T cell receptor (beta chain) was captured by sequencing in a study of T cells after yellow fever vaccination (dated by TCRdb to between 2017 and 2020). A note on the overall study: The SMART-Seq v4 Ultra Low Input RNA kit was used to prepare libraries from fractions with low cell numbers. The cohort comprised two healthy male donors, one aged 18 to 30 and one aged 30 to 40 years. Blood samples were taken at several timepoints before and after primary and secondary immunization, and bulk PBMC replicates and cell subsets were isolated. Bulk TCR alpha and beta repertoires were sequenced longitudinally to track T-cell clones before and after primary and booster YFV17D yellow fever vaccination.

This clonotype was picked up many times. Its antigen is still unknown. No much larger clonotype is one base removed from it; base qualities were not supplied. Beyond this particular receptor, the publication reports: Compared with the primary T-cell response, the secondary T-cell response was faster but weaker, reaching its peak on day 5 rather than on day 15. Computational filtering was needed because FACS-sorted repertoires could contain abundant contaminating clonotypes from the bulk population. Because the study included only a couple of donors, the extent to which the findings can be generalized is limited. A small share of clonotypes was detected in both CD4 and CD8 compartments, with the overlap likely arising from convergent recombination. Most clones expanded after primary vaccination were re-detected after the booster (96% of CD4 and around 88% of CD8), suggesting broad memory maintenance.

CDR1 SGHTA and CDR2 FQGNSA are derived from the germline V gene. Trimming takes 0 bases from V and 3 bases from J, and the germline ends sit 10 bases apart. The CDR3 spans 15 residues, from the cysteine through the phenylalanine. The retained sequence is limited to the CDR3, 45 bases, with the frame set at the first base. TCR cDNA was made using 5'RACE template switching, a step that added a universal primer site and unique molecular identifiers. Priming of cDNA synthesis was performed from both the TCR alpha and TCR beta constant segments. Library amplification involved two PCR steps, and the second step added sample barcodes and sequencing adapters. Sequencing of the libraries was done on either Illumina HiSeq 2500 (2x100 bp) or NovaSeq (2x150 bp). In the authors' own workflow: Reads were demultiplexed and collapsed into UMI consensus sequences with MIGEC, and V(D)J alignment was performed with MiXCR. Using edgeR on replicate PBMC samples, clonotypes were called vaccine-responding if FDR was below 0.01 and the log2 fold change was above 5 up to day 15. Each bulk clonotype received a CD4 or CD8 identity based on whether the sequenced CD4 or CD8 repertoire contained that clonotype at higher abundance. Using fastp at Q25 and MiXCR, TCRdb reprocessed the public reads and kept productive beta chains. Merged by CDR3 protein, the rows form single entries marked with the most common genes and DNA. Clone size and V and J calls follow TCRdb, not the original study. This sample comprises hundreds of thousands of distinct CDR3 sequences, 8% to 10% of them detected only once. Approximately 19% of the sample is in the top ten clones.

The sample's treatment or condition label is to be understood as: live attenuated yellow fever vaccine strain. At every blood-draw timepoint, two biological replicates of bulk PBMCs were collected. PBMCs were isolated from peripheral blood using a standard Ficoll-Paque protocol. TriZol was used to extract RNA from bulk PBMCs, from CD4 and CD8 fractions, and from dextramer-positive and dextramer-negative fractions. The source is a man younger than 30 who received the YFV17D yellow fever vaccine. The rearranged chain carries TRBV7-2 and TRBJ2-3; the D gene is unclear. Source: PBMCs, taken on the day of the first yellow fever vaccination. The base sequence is TGTGCCAGCAGCTTAGCGAGTTTGGGTACAGATACGCAGTATTTT. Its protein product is CASSLASLGTDTQYF.